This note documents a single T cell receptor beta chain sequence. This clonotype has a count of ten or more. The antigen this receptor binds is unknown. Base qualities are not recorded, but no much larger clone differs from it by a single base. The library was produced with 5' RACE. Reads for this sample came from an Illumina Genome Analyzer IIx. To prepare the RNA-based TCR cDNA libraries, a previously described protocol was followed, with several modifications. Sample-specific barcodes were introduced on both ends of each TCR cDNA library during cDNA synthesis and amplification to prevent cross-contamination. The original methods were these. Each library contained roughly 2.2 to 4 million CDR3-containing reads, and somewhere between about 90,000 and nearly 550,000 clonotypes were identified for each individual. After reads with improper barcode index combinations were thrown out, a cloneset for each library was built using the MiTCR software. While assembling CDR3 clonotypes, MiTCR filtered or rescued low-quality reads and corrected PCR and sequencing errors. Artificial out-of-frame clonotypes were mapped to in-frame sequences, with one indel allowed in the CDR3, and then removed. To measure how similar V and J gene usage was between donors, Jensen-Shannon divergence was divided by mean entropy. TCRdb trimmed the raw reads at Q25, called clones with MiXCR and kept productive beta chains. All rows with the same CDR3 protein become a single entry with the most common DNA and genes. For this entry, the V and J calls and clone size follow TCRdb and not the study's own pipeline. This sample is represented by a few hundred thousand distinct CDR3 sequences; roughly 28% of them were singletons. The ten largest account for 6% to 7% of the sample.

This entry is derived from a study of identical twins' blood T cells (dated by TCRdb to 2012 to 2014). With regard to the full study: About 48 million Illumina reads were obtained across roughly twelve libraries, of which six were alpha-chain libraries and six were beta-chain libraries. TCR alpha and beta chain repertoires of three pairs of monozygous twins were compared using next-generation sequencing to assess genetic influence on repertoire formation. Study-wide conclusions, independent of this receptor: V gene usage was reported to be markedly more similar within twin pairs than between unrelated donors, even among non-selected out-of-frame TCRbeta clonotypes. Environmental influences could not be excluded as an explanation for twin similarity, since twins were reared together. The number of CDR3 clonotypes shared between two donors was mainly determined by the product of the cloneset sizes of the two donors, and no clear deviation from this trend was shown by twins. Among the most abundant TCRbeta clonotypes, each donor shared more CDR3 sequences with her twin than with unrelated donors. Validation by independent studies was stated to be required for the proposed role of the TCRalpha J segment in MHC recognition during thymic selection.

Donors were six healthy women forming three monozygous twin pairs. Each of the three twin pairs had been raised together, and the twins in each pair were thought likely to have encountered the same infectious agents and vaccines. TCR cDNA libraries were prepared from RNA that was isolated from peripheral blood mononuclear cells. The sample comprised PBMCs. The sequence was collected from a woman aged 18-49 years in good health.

The bases read TGCAGTGCTAGCCGTCGAACAGTTACAACTAATGAAAAACTGTTTTTT. Translated, it reads CSASRRTVTTNEKLFF. The chain is encoded by TRBV20-1 joined to TRBJ1-4; confidence is insufficient to name the D gene. The CDR3 contains 16 residues, cysteine and phenylalanine counted. Of the read, only the CDR3 DNA is kept; its 48 bases are in frame from base 1. Cut back by 3 bases and 0 bases, the V and J ends lie 14 bases apart. Looking up the germline V gene (reference sequence) yields CDR1 DFQATT and CDR2 SNEGSKA.